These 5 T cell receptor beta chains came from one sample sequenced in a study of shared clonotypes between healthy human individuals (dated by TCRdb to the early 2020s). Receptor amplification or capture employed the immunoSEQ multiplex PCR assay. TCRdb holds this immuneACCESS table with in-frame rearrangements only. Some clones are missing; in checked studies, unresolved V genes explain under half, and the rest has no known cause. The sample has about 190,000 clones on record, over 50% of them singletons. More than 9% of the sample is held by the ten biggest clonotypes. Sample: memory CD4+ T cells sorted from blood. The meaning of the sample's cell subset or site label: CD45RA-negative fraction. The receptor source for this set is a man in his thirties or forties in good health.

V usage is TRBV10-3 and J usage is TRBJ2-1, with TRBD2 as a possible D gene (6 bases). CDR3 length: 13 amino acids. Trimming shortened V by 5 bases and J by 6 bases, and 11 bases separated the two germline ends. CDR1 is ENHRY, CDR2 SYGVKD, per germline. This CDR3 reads CAISPETSNEQFF. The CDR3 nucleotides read TGTGCCATCAGTCCGGAGACTAGCAATGAGCAGTTCTTC.

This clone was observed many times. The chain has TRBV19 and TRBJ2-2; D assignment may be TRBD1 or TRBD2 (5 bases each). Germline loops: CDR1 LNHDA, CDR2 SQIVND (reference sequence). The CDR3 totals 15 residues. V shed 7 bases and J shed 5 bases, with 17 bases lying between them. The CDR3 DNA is TGTGCCAGTAACTGGGGGAGCGGATTGACCGGGGAGCTGTTTTTT. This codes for CASNWGSGLTGELFF.

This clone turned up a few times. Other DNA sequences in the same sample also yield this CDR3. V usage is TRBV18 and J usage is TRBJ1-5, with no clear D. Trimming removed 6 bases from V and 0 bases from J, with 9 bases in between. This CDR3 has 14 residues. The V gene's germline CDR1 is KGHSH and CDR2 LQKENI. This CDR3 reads CASSPDYSNQPQHF. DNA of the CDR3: TGTGCCAGCTCCCCAGATTATAGCAATCAGCCCCAGCATTTT.

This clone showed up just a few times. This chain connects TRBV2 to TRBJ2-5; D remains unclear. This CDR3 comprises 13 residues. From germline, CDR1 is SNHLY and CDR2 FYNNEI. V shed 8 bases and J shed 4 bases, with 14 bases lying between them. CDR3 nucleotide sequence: TGTGCCAGCGGTAGGGTTGCGCGAGAGACCCAGTACTTC. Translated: CASGRVARETQYF.

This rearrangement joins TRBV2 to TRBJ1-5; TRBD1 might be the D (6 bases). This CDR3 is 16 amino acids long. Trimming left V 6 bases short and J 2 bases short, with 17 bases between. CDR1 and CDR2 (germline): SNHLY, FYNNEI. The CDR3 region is CASSDVGGAGNQPQHF. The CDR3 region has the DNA TGTGCCAGCAGCGATGTGGGGGGGGCAGGCAATCAGCCCCAGCATTTT.